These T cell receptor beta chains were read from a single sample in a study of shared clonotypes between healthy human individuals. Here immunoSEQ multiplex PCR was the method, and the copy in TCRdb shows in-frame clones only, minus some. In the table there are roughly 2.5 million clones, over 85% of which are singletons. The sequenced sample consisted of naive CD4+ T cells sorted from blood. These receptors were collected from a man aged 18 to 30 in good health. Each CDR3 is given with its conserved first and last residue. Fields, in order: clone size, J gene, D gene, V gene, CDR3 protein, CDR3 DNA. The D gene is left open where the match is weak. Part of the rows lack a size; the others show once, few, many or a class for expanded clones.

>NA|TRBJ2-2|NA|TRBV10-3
CAISELTENTGELFF
TGTGCCATCAGTGAGTTAACGGAGAACACCGGGGAGCTGTTTTTT
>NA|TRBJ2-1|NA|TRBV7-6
CASSLAGGEQFF
TGTGCCAGCAGCTTAGCAGGCGGTGAGCAGTTCTTC
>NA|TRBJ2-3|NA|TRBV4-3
CASSQDYSGRGHTDTQYF
TGCGCCAGCAGCCAAGATTATAGTGGGCGGGGCCACACAGATACGCAGTATTTT
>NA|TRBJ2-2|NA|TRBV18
CASSPGTLNTGELFF
TGTGCCAGCTCACCCGGGACATTGAACACCGGGGAGCTGTTTTTT
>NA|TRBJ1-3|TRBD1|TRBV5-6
CASRPRGSSGNTIYF
TGTGCCAGCAGGCCCAGGGGGAGCTCTGGAAACACCATATATTTT
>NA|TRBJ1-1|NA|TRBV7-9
CASSPATGSVTGAFF
TGTGCCAGCAGCCCCGCAACCGGGTCTGTAACTGGAGCTTTCTTT
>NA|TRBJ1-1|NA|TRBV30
CAWSLFSTVNTEAFF
TGTGCCTGGAGCCTCTTTAGTACCGTGAACACTGAAGCTTTCTTT
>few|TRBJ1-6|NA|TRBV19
CASSTGALPLHF
TGTGCCAGTAGTACAGGGGCTCTGCCCCTCCACTTT
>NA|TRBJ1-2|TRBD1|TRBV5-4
CASSVGGTGAGYGYTF
TGTGCCAGCAGCGTCGGAGGGACAGGGGCGGGCTATGGCTACACCTTC
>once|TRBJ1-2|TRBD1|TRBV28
CASSLGSRTGTYGYTF
TGTGCCAGCAGTTTAGGGAGTAGGACAGGGACCTATGGCTACACCTTC
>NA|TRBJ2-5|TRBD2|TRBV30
CAGRPGGAPQETQYF
TGTGCCGGAAGACCGGGAGGCGCCCCCCAAGAGACCCAGTACTTC
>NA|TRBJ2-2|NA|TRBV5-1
CASVVESNTGELFF
TGCGCCAGCGTCGTGGAGTCGAACACCGGGGAGCTGTTTTTT
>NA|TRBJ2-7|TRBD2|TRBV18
CASSPGLAGVSVEQYF
TGTGCCAGCTCACCAGGACTAGCGGGAGTGTCGGTCGAGCAGTACTTC
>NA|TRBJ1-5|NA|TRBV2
CASSEGRSGNSNQPQHF
TGTGCCAGCAGTGAAGGGCGGTCAGGGAATAGCAATCAGCCCCAGCATTTT
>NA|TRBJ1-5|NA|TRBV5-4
CASSFFGNQPQHF
TGTGCCAGCAGCTTTTTCGGCAATCAGCCCCAGCATTTT
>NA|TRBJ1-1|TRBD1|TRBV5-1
CASSPDRVGTTEAFF
TGCGCCAGCAGCCCGGACAGGGTGGGGACCACTGAAGCTTTCTTT
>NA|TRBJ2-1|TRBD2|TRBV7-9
CASSLSGGFTYNEQFF
TGTGCCAGCAGCTTAAGCGGGGGGTTTACCTACAATGAGCAGTTCTTC
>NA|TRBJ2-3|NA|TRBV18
CASSQGYSGDTQYF
TGTGCCAGCTCCCAAGGATATAGTGGGGATACGCAGTATTTT
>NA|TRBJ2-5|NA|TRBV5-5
CASSPQGFETQYF
TGTGCCAGCAGCCCGCAGGGGTTTGAGACCCAGTACTTC
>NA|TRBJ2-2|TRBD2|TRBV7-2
CASSFTSGYTGELFF
TGTGCCAGCAGCTTCACTAGCGGGTACACCGGGGAGCTGTTTTTT
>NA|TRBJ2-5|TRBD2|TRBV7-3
CASSRGLAGHETQYF
TGTGCCAGCAGCCGCGGACTAGCGGGTCATGAGACCCAGTACTTC
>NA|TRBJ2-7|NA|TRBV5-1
CASSLARLDGEQYF
TGCGCCAGCAGCTTGGCCAGACTGGACGGCGAGCAGTACTTC
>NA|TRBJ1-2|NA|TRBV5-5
CASSTDGQKYGYTF
TGTGCCAGCAGCACTGATGGACAGAAATATGGCTACACCTTC
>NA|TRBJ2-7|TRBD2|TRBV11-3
CASSLGDGSGTYEQYF
TGTGCCAGCAGCTTAGGCGATGGTAGCGGGACATACGAGCAGTACTTC
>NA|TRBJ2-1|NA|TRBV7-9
CASSEVGNNEQFF
TGTGCCAGCAGCGAAGTAGGGAACAATGAGCAGTTCTTC
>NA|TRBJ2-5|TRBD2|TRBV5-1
CASSLGGLAGGTRETQYF
TGCGCCAGCAGCTTGGGGGGACTAGCGGGTGGAACAAGAGAGACCCAGTACTTC
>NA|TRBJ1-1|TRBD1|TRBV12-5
CASGRGQGANTEAFF
TGTGCTAGTGGTCGGGGTCAGGGGGCGAACACTGAAGCTTTCTTT
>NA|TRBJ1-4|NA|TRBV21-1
CASRQGSSEKLFF
TGTGCCAGTCGACAGGGGTCCAGTGAAAAACTGTTTTTT
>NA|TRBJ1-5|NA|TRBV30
CAWREFRGQPQHF
TGTGCCTGGAGGGAATTCAGAGGTCAGCCCCAGCATTTT
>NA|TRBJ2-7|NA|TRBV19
CASRYDRSSYEQYF
TGTGCCAGTAGGTACGACAGGAGCTCCTACGAGCAGTACTTC
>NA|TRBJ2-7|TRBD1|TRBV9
CASSPRTGSYEQYF
TGTGCCAGCAGCCCCCGGACAGGGAGCTACGAGCAGTACTTC
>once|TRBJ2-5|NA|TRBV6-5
CASREWEDPQETQYF
TGTGCCAGCAGGGAGTGGGAGGACCCGCAAGAGACCCAGTACTTC
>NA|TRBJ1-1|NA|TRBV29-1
CSVHEGPNTEAFF
TGCAGCGTTCACGAGGGGCCCAACACTGAAGCTTTCTTT
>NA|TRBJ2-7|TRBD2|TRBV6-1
CASSRTSGRSYEQYF
TGTGCCAGCAGTCGGACTAGCGGGAGATCCTACGAGCAGTACTTC
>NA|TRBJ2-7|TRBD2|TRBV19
CASSIPGLAGGPSYEQYF
TGTGCCAGTAGTATCCCAGGGCTAGCGGGAGGGCCCTCCTACGAGCAGTACTTC
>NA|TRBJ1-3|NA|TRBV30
CAWSTGPVGNTIYF
TGTGCCTGGAGTACAGGACCGGTAGGAAACACCATATATTTT
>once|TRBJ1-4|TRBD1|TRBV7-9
CASSLRGTDEKLFF
TGTGCCAGCAGTCTCCGAGGGACAGATGAAAAACTGTTTTTT
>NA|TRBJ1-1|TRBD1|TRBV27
CASTRQGRVDTEAFF
TGTGCCAGCACCCGACAGGGACGGGTAGACACTGAAGCTTTCTTT
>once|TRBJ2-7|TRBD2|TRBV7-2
CASSPLGGGGGSYEQYF
TGTGCCAGCAGCCCCCTGGGCGGGGGGGGCGGGTCCTACGAGCAGTACTTC
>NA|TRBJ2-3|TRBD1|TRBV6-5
CASSYSQGEDTQYF
TGTGCCAGCAGTTACTCGCAGGGGGAAGATACGCAGTATTTT
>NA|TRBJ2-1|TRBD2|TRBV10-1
CASSGLAGGPGNGQFF
TGCGCCAGCAGCGGACTAGCGGGAGGGCCGGGGAATGGGCAGTTCTTC
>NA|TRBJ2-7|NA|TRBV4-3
CASSPGTGRSYEQYF
TGCGCCAGCAGCCCAGGGACTGGCCGCTCCTACGAGCAGTACTTC
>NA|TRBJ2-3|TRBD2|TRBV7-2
CASSFGTSGSTDTQYF
TGTGCCAGCAGCTTCGGGACTAGCGGGAGCACAGATACGCAGTATTTT
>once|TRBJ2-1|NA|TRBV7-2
CASSQVALTYNEQFF
TGTGCCAGCAGCCAGGTGGCCCTAACCTACAATGAGCAGTTCTTC
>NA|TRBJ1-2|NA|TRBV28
CASSSPPYGYTF
TGTGCCAGCAGTTCTCCCCCTTATGGCTACACCTTC
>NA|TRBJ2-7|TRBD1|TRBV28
CASSSGQGVSYEQYF
TGTGCCAGCAGTTCGGGACAGGGGGTATCCTACGAGCAGTACTTC
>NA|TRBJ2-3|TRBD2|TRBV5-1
CASSRTSERTDTQYF
TGCGCCAGCAGCAGAACTAGCGAACGCACAGATACGCAGTATTTT
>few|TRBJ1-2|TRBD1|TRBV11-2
CASSPVGTGYGYTF
TGTGCCAGCAGCCCAGTGGGGACAGGGTACGGCTACACCTTC
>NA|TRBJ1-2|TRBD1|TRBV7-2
CASLRGQGTLTF
TGTGCCAGCCTTCGGGGACAGGGCACCCTCACCTTC
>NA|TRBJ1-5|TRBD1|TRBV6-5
CASSPGQGFGQPQHF
TGTGCCAGCAGTCCGGGACAGGGGTTCGGTCAGCCCCAGCATTTT
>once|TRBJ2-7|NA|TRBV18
CASSPAGSYEQYF
TGTGCCAGCTCACCGGCAGGGTCCTACGAGCAGTACTTC
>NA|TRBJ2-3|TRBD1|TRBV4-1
CASSRDRLPPDTQYF
TGCGCCAGCAGCCGGGACAGGCTCCCTCCAGATACGCAGTATTTT
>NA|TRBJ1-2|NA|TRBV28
CASSTRPPYGHTF
TGTGCCAGCAGTACACGCCCTCCATATGGCCACACCTTC
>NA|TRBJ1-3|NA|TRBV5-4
CASSLAGQTLGNTIYF
TGTGCCAGCAGCTTGGCCGGACAGACACTTGGAAACACCATATATTTT
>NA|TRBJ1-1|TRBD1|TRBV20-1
CSAYTGEGTFF
TGCAGTGCCTATACAGGGGAAGGGACTTTCTTT